These 23 T cell receptor beta chains originate from one sample sequenced in a study of brain T cells in children with intractable seizures. Surgery cases with the highest brain T cell transcript signatures were chosen for sequencing. Repertoires were generated with immunoSEQ multiplex PCR, while TCRdb's copy carries only in-frame clones and drops some. Of 5,600 or so clones listed, 92% are singletons. The sample was resected brain tissue, taken at surgery. These TCRs come from a boy under two years old with focal cortical dysplasia and intractable seizures.

The gene calls are TRBV21-1 and TRBJ2-2. TRBV21-1 is annotated as a pseudogene. The CDR3 covers 13 residues. The CDR3 bases are TGTGCCAGCAGCTCGGGACGCCCCGGGGAGCTGTTTTTT. As protein: CASSSGRPGELFF.

V and J are TRBV6-1 and TRBJ2-7; either TRBD1 or TRBD2 may supply D (6 bases each). CDR3 size: 16 residues. Trimming shortened V by 0 bases and J by 0 bases, and 12 bases separated the two germline ends. Germline lookup yields CDR1 MNHNS and CDR2 SASEGT. The chain's CDR3 is CASSEAGGPSSYEQYF. The DNA of the CDR3 is TGTGCCAGCAGTGAAGCGGGGGGCCCGAGCTCCTACGAGCAGTACTTC.

The rearrangement links TRBV28 to TRBJ2-3; possible D gene TRBD2, 5 bases. Trimming pared 6 bases from V and 0 bases from J, leaving 19 bases between. In germline, CDR1 is MDHEN, CDR2 SYDVKM. This CDR3 contains 17 residues. The CDR3 loop reads CASSFLGDPTSTDTQYF. For the CDR3, the DNA is TGTGCCAGCAGCTTTCTGGGAGACCCAACTAGCACAGATACGCAGTATTTT.

J is TRBJ2-1 and V is TRBV4-3, with 11 bases aligning to TRBD1. Trimming cost V 0 bases and J 5 bases; bases outside gene matches: 3. This CDR3 is built from 16 residues. Germline V gene data show CDR1 as LGHNA and CDR2 as YSLEER. Written as DNA, the CDR3 is TGCGCCAGCAGCCAAGATAAGGGACAGGGGGACAATGAGCAGTTCTTC. Its translation: CASSQDKGQGDNEQFF.

The CDR3 coding sequence is TGTGCCAGTAGTATAGATTTGGGGACTCGCTACGAGCAGTACTTC. Protein product: CASSIDLGTRYEQYF. This chain joins TRBV19 and TRBJ2-7, with a possible D match to TRBD2 (6 bases). The CDR3 sequence is 15 residues long. V lost 0 bases to trimming and J lost 3 bases, with 12 bases between them. Germline CDR1 and CDR2: LNHDA and SQIVND (reference sequence).

CDR3 sequence: CASSQDAGGPETQYF. The CDR3 nucleotides are TGTGCCAGCAGCCAAGACGCGGGAGGGCCGGAGACCCAGTACTTC. The chain uses TRBV4-2 and TRBJ2-5, with 9 positions matching TRBD2. J was trimmed by 5 bases and V by 0 bases; bases with no gene match: 4. Per the germline V gene, CDR1 is LGHNA and CDR2 is YNFKEQ. CDR3 length equals 15 residues.

The chain combines TRBV10-3 with TRBJ1-3, with D perhaps TRBD1 (5 bases). CDR1 ENHRY and CDR2 SYGVKD come from the germline V gene. There are 16 residues in the CDR3. The V end was cut by 1 base, the J end by 0 bases, with 10 bases between. The DNA for the CDR3 is TGTGCCATCAGTGAGTTGGGGACCCTCTCTGGAAACACCATATATTTT. Its protein is CAISELGTLSGNTIYF.

The gene calls are TRBV4-1 and TRBJ1-4; tentatively, D is TRBD1 (6 bases). V lost 4 bases, J lost 8 bases, and 14 bases lay in between. In germline, CDR1 is MGHRA, CDR2 YSYEKL. This CDR3 has 14 residues. This chain's CDR3 is CASSLRDMAEKLFF. In DNA, the CDR3 is TGCGCCAGCAGCCTCCGGGACATGGCCGAAAAACTGTTTTTT.

CDR3 bases: TGTGCCAGCAGCCAAGATCGGGTCTCTGGAAACACCATATATTTT. It codes for CASSQDRVSGNTIYF. The V gene is TRBV4-2, the J gene TRBJ1-3; D gene unclear. The CDR3 has 15 amino acids. Germline V CDR1 and CDR2: LGHNA, YNFKEQ. The V end lost 0 bases, the J end lost 0 bases, and 6 bases lay between the germline ends.

In this sample, this clone turned up once. This chain uses TRBV5-4 with TRBJ2-5; 13 positions agree with TRBD2. The J segment lost 9 bases and the V segment lost 4 bases, leaving 12 bases of the junction unmatched. The germline gives CDR1 SGHNT, CDR2 YYREEE (reference sequence). CDR3 length equals 16 residues. The CDR3 sequence is CASSPSGLAGAGAQYF. The CDR3 DNA follows: TGTGCCAGCAGCCCCTCCGGACTAGCGGGAGCGGGGGCCCAGTACTTC.

The chain links TRBV6-5 to TRBJ2-3; 9 bases agree with TRBD2. Germline trimming cut 11 bases from V and 2 bases from J; bases unmatched to any gene: 5. The germline CDR1 and CDR2 sequences are MNHEY and SVGAGI. The CDR3 runs to 13 residues. Written as DNA, the CDR3 is TGTGCCCTAGCGGGGCTGGCCACAGATACGCAGTATTTT. Protein sequence: CALAGLATDTQYF.

The rearrangement uses TRBV13 and TRBJ2-1; D remains unclear. Trimming stripped 0 bases from V and 3 bases from J, with 9 bases between. The CDR3 runs to 15 residues. Per the germline V gene, CDR1 is PRHDT and CDR2 is FYEKMQ (reference sequence). The CDR3 spells CASSLGAAGYNEQFF. DNA for the CDR3: TGTGCCAGCAGCTTAGGGGCGGCCGGCTACAATGAGCAGTTCTTC.

This chain connects TRBV6-5 to TRBJ2-7; D is ambiguous. Germline V gene lookup returns CDR1 MNHEY and CDR2 SVGAGI. CDR3 length: 11 amino acids. The ends were cut back, 8 bases at V and 2 bases at J, with 7 bases in the middle. CDR3 nucleotide sequence: TGTGCCAGCGAAAGGACCTACGAGCAGTACTTC. Its translation is CASERTYEQYF.

V usage is TRBV6-1 and J usage is TRBJ1-5; a possible D gene is TRBD1 (5 bases). Trimming left V 0 bases short and J 2 bases short, with 8 bases between. Germline assignment: CDR1 MNHNS and CDR2 SASEGT. The CDR3 is 15 amino acids. The CDR3 here is CASSEAEGGNQPQHF. The CDR3 coding sequence is TGTGCCAGCAGTGAAGCGGAAGGGGGCAATCAGCCCCAGCATTTT.

This sequence joins TRBV9 and TRBJ2-7; 7 nucleotides agree with TRBD2. The V segment lost 0 bases and the J segment 2 bases; nucleotides outside the gene matches: 5. Germline values: CDR1 SGDLS, CDR2 YYNGEE. The CDR3 loop spans 15 amino acids. The CDR3 DNA follows: TGTGCCAGCAGCGTAGCGGGAGGCCGAACCTACGAGCAGTACTTC. Residues: CASSVAGGRTYEQYF.

The chain has TRBV5-4 and TRBJ2-5; 12 bases agree with TRBD2. The V segment lost 4 bases and the J segment 4 bases; nucleotides outside the gene matches: 8. This CDR3 has 16 residues. Germline V gene lookup returns CDR1 SGHNT and CDR2 YYREEE (reference sequence). CDR3 in DNA: TGTGCCAGCAGCCGATCACTAGCGGGGGGCGGAGAGACCCAGTACTTC. It codes for CASSRSLAGGGETQYF.

The chain's CDR3 is CASSSPPSGGAVETQYF. The CDR3, as DNA: TGTGCCAGCAGCAGCCCACCTAGCGGGGGGGCCGTAGAGACCCAGTACTTC. The chain joins TRBV6-2 or TRBV6-3 to TRBJ2-5; TRBD2 aligns across 12 bases. The CDR3 extends over 17 amino acids. Germline V gene data show CDR1 as MNHEY and CDR2 as SVGEGT. V was pared by 6 bases and J by 4 bases, with 12 bases of the junction left unmatched.

The chain has TRBV3-1 (or the pseudogene TRBV3-2) and TRBJ2-7, with D tentatively TRBD1 or TRBD2 (5 bases each). Trimming left V 1 base short and J 2 bases short, with 6 bases between. This CDR3 is 13 amino acids long. Per germline, CDR1 LGHDT and CDR2 YNNKEL (reference sequence). The CDR3 loop reads CASSQGGTYEQYF. In nucleotides, the CDR3 is TGTGCCAGCAGCCAAGGGGGGACCTACGAGCAGTACTTC.

The chain links TRBV7-2 to TRBJ1-2, with D unclear. The CDR3 is 18 amino acids. With 5 bases removed from V and 2 bases from J, the gap between germline ends came to 24 bases. Germline V gives CDR1 SGHTA, CDR2 FQGNSA. The CDR3 sequence is CASSLDIPRPAGNYGYTF. The CDR3 DNA reads TGTGCCAGCAGCCTAGATATCCCCCGACCGGCTGGAAACTATGGCTACACCTTC.

The chain has TRBV12-2 and TRBJ2-7; the table gives TRBD1 as D, unverified against the DNA. TRBV12-2 is flagged as a pseudogene. CDR3 length equals 16 residues. For the CDR3, the DNA is TGTGCAAGTCGCTTACCGGAGGACAGGGAGAGATACGAGCAGTACTTC. It encodes CASRLPEDRERYEQYF.

This chain connects TRBV6-4 to TRBJ2-1; 12 bases match TRBD2. CDR3 length: 14 residues. Trimming at V came to 4 bases and at J to 6 bases, leaving 1 base not matched to a gene. The germline V gene has CDR1 MRHNA and CDR2 SNTAGT. The CDR3 DNA is TGTGCCAGCAGTGGACTAGCGGGAGCCAATGAGCAGTTCTTC. This gives the protein CASSGLAGANEQFF.

The rearrangement joins TRBV7-3 to TRBJ2-2; D tentatively fits TRBD1 or TRBD2 (5 bases each). Germline V gene lookup returns CDR1 SGHTA and CDR2 FQGTGA. The CDR3 runs 14 residues. V lost 3 bases to trimming and J lost 6 bases, with 11 bases between them. CDR3 nucleotides: TGTGCCAGCAGCTTTGGGGGTGGATCCGGGGAGCTGTTTTTT. Protein sequence: CASSFGGGSGELFF.

The CDR3 reads CASRDIRLAGTGELFF. CDR3 DNA: TGTGCCAGCAGAGACATAAGACTAGCGGGCACCGGGGAGCTGTTTTTT. The gene calls are TRBV9 and TRBJ2-2; TRBD2 aligns across 10 bases. With V trimmed by 5 bases and J by 4 bases, 8 bases remained unmatched. The CDR3 spans 16 residues. Germline lookup yields CDR1 SGDLS and CDR2 YYNGEE.